This TCR beta chain emerged from a study of T cell changes during pregnancy in multiple sclerosis. With 3 bases clipped from V and 6 bases from J, the junction kept 5 bases outside the gene matches. Germline assignment: CDR1 SGHTA and CDR2 FQGTGA. This CDR3 has 15 residues. This table comes from immunoSEQ multiplex PCR, and its TCRdb copy is limited to in-frame clones, with some not included. Of just under 80,000 clones in the sample, roughly 93% were seen once. V and J are TRBV7-3 and TRBJ2-3, with TRBD2 matching over 11 bases. The TCR was taken from a female donor in good health, enrolled as a control in a pregnancy study. Here the sequenced sample was peripheral blood, taken in the second trimester of pregnancy. DNA of the CDR3: TGTGCCAGCAGCTTTAGCGGGGGGGCCGTTGATACGCAGTATTTT. This translates into CASSFSGGAVDTQYF.